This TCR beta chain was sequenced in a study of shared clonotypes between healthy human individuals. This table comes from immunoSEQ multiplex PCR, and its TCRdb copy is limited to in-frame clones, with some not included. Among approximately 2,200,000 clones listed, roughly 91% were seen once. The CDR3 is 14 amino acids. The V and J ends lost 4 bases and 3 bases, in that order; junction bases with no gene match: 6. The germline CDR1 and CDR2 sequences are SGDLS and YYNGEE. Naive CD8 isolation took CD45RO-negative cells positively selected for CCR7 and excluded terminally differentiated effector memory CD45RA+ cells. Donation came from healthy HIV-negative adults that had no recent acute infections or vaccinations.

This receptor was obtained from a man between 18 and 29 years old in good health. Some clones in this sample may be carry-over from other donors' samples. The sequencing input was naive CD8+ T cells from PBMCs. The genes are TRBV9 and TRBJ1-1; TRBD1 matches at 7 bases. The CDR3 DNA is TGTGCCAGCAGCATGACAGGGCGGGACACTGAAGCTTTCTTT. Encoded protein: CASSMTGRDTEAFF.